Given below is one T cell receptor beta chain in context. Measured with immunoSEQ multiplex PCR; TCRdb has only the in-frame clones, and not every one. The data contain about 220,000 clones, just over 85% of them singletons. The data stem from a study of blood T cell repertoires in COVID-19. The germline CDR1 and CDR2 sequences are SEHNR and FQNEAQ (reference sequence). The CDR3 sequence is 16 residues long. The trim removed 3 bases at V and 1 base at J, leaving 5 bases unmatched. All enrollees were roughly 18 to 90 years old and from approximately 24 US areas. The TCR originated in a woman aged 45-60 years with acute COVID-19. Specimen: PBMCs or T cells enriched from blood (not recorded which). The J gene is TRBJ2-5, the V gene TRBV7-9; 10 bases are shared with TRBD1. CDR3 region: CASSFGDRGIQETQYF. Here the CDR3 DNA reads TGTGCCAGCAGCTTCGGGGACAGGGGAATCCAAGAGACCCAGTACTTC.